This T cell receptor (beta chain) was recorded in a study of CD8 T cells in ankylosing spondylitis. Trimming cost V 5 bases and J 4 bases; bases outside gene matches: 10. This CDR3 contains 16 residues. TCRdb independently ran MiXCR on the 5' RACE reads; one entry per CDR3 protein. The table includes some 350,000 distinct CDR3 sequences, roughly 15% detected once. There are a few counts of this clonotype. Material for sequencing was blood, either unsorted or a sorted T cell fraction (not recorded which). The clonotype comes from a male donor with ankylosing spondylitis or in good health (not recorded which). The gene calls are TRBV12-3 or TRBV12-4 and TRBJ2-1; 8 bases agree with TRBD1. CDR3: CASSPHGQGGYNEQFF. For the CDR3, the DNA is TGTGCCAGCAGTCCCCACGGACAGGGTGGGTACAATGAGCAGTTCTTC.